The 21 T cell receptor beta chains below were found in one sample sequenced in a study of T cells in Graves' hyperthyroidism and ophthalmopathy. The investigators amplified TCR beta CDR3 regions from RNA transcripts. The primer set for the first-round RT-PCR of the TCR CDR3 was HTBI. TCRdb used MiXCR to reprocess the multiplex PCR reads, holding one entry per CDR3 protein. Here the sample spans over 300,000 distinct CDR3 sequences, roughly an eighth being singletons. Sequenced material: blood. These receptors came from a woman between 40 and 55 years old with Graves' ophthalmopathy.

This clonotype turned up a few times. The V gene is TRBV6-1, the J gene TRBJ1-5, with D possibly TRBD1 on 5 matching bases. V was trimmed by 5 bases and J by 3 bases, leaving 17 bases between them. The germline gives CDR1 MNHNS, CDR2 SASEGT. The CDR3 sequence is 16 residues long. CDR3 DNA sequence: TGTGCCAGCAGTAGAACGGGGACGGGTGACAATCAGCCCCAGCATTTT. Translation: CASSRTGTGDNQPQHF.

This clonotype was seen only a few times. The chain employs TRBV2 and TRBJ2-7; D not certain. This CDR3 has 13 amino acids. Deletions cut 2 bases from V and 4 bases from J, with 9 bases between. Germline V gene sequence: CDR1 SNHLY, CDR2 FYNNEI. CDR3 loop: CASSERVVYEQYF. The CDR3, as DNA: TGTGCCAGCAGTGAACGTGTAGTGTACGAGCAGTACTTC.

This clonotype was seen more than once but under ten times. Given the absence of the conserved phenylalanine or tryptophan at the CDR3 end, a read error is likely. This chain connects TRBV28 to TRBJ2-4; the match to TRBD2 covers 14 bases. V lost 6 bases to trimming and J lost 0 bases; unmatched junction nucleotides: 4. CDR3 length: 17 amino acids. Germline V gene lookup returns CDR1 MDHEN and CDR2 SYDVKM. The CDR3 reads CASSRGLAGVAKNIQYL. CDR3 nucleotides: TGTGCCAGCAGCCGGGGACTAGCGGGAGTAGCCAAAAACATTCAGTACCTC.

The rearrangement uses TRBV6-1 and TRBJ2-1, with TRBD2 matching 15 bases. The CDR3 is 20 residues long. The V gene's germline CDR1 is MNHNS and CDR2 SASEGT. Trimming removed 5 bases from V and 1 base from J; junction bases left unmatched: 12. CDR3: CASSRLPGTSGRPSYNEQFF. CDR3 coding DNA: TGTGCCAGCAGTAGGCTCCCCGGGACTAGCGGGAGGCCATCCTACAATGAGCAGTTCTTC.

About this clonotype itself: With a much larger clone just one base away, this may be a read error. The genes are TRBV7-2 and TRBJ1-1; D is unresolved. The germline gives CDR1 SGHTA, CDR2 FQGNSA. CDR3 length: 14 amino acids. Between the trimmed V and J ends, which lost 2 bases and 4 bases, there was a span of 11 bases. CDR3 loop: CASSLIILSTEAFF. The CDR3 DNA sequence: TGTGCCAGCAGCTTAATTATTCTCAGCACTGAAGCTTTCTTT. The full variable domain, rest sourced from reference TRBV7-2 and TRBJ1-1, is GAGVSQSPSNKVTEKGKDVELRCDPISGHTALYWYRQSLGQGLEFLIYFQGNSAPDKSGLPSDRFSAERTGGSVSTLTIQRTQQEDSAVYLCASSLIILSTEAFFGQGTRLTVV.

The table lists this clonotype with many counts. The chain carries TRBV20-1 and TRBJ2-3; D is unresolved. The CDR3 is 15 amino acids. CDR1 and CDR2 from the germline V gene are DFQATT and SNEGSKA (reference sequence). V was clipped by 2 bases and J by 6 bases, with 18 bases between them. The CDR3 region is CSARSIDERRDTQYF. CDR3 coding DNA: TGCAGTGCTAGAAGCATTGATGAGCGTAGGGATACGCAGTATTTT.

This clonotype was detected ten times or more. The chain couples TRBV5-5 to TRBJ1-4, with 8 bases that match TRBD1. J was trimmed by 7 bases and V by 1 base; bases with no gene match: 6. Germline V CDR1 and CDR2: SGHKS, YYEKEE (reference sequence). The CDR3 consists of 15 residues. This CDR3 is CASSLRTDRGEKLFF. The CDR3 DNA reads TGTGCCAGCAGCTTGCGAACAGACAGGGGTGAAAAACTGTTTTTT. Filled out from reference TRBV5-5 and TRBJ1-4, the complete variable domain reads DAGVTQSPTHLIKTRGQQVTLRCSPISGHKSVSWYQQVLGQGPQFIFQYYEKEERGRGNFPDRFSARQFPNYSSELNVNALLLGDSALYLCASSLRTDRGEKLFFGSGTQLSVL.

The rearrangement links TRBV5-1 to TRBJ2-4, with D possibly matching TRBD2 (5 bases). This CDR3 has 15 residues. In germline, CDR1 is SGHRS, CDR2 YFSETQ. With 0 bases removed from V and 4 bases from J, the gap between germline ends came to 11 bases. The CDR3 DNA sequence: TGCGCCAGCAGCTTGGTCTCCGGGGAGAAAAACATTCAGTACTTC. Its protein product is CASSLVSGEKNIQYF.

To note about this clonotype: This may be a read error, as it is one base from a much larger clone. V is TRBV12-3 or TRBV12-4 and J is TRBJ2-7; 12 bases align to TRBD1. CDR3 length equals 14 residues. For the CDR3, the DNA is TGTGCCAGCAGTCCCTGGGACAGGGGGCATGAGCGGTACTTC. Its protein product is CASSPWDRGHERYF.

This clonotype was counted at least ten times. V and J are TRBV14 and TRBJ2-1; 10 bases are a match to TRBD2. V shed 1 base, J shed 7 bases, and the junction held 10 bases outside the gene matches. The CDR3 has 17 residues. Germline CDR1 and CDR2: SGHDN and FVKESK. For the CDR3, the DNA is TGTGCCAGCAGCCAAGGCCCGGGACTAGCGCTAGAAAATGAGCAGTTCTTC. Protein sequence: CASSQGPGLALENEQFF.

Concerning this clonotype: Given a much more abundant clone one base away, this may be a read error. This sequence joins TRBV30 and TRBJ1-1; D gene unclear. Germline V gene data show CDR1 as GTSNPN and CDR2 as SVGIG (reference sequence). The V end lost 1 base, the J end lost 4 bases, and 10 bases lay between the germline ends. This CDR3 spans 13 amino acids. CDR3 sequence reads: CAWSGQPSTEAFF. CDR3 nucleotide sequence: TGTGCCTGGAGTGGGCAGCCGAGCACTGAAGCTTTCTTT.

This clonotype was seen only a few times. The chain is built from TRBV19 and TRBJ1-2, with D possibly matching TRBD1 (5 bases). From germline, CDR1 is LNHDA and CDR2 SQIVND (reference sequence). V lost 3 bases to trimming and J lost 4 bases, with 15 bases between them. This CDR3 spans 15 amino acids. The CDR3 spells CASSINSGTGYGYTF. The CDR3 DNA sequence: TGTGCCAGTAGTATTAATTCCGGGACGGGCTATGGCTACACCTTC.

In its sample, this clonotype was seen many times. The V call is TRBV2, the J call TRBJ1-3; D gene ambiguous. V gave up 8 bases and J gave up 7 bases, with 6 bases separating them. CDR1 is SNHLY, CDR2 FYNNEI, per germline. CDR3 length: 10 amino acids. Here the CDR3 reads CASGGNTIYF. The CDR3 bases are TGTGCCAGCGGAGGGAACACCATATATTTT.

The sample holds many counts of this clonotype. The CDR3 loop is CASSSGQATALGYGYTF. The CDR3 DNA reads TGCGCCAGCAGCTCGGGACAGGCAACCGCTCTGGGCTATGGCTACACCTTC. The V gene is TRBV5-1, the J gene TRBJ1-2, with 8 bases matching TRBD1. V was pared by 3 bases and J by 4 bases, with 14 bases of the junction left unmatched. The CDR3 covers 17 residues. CDR1 and CDR2 (germline): SGHRS, YFSETQ. The variable domain in full, with the rest retrieved from reference TRBV5-1 and TRBJ1-2, is KAGVTQTPRYLIKTRGQQVTLSCSPISGHRSVSWYQQTPGQGLQFLFEYFSETQRNKGNFPGRFSGRQFSNSRSEMNVSTLELGDSALYLCASSSGQATALGYGYTFGSGTRLTVV.

The J gene is TRBJ2-1, the V gene TRBV29-1; TRBD2 is a possible D gene (6 bases). CDR1 and CDR2 from the germline V gene are SQVTM and ANQGSEA. V was clipped by 6 bases and J by 9 bases, with 12 bases between them. The CDR3 totals 11 residues. The CDR3 region has the DNA TGCAGCGTGGAACGGGGAGGTGAGCAGTTCTTC. This codes for CSVERGGEQFF.

The CDR3 bases are TGTGCCAGCAGCCCCCTTACCGTCTTGTCCACCGGGGAGCTGTTTTTT. Protein: CASSPLTVLSTGELFF. The chain joins TRBV6-4 to TRBJ2-2; D is ambiguous. There are 16 residues in the CDR3. V lost 6 bases, J lost 4 bases, and 18 bases lay in between. Germline V lookup: CDR1 MRHNA, CDR2 SNTAGT.

This clonotype appeared many times. This chain connects TRBV5-1 to TRBJ2-2, with TRBD2 matching 10 bases. The V and J ends lost 3 bases and 3 bases, in that order; junction bases with no gene match: 8. There are 17 residues in the CDR3. Germline CDR1 is SGHRS and CDR2 is YFSETQ. CDR3 protein: CASSSGTSVVYTGELFF. CDR3 in DNA: TGCGCCAGCAGCTCGGGGACTAGCGTCGTTTACACCGGGGAGCTGTTTTTT.

The chain combines TRBV19 with TRBJ2-5; no reliable D call. This CDR3 region has 15 residues. Trimming took 5 bases from V and 5 from J, leaving 18 bases between them. Germline CDR1 is LNHDA and CDR2 is SQIVND (reference sequence). CDR3 protein: CASSASIWRDETQYF. DNA for the CDR3: TGTGCCAGTAGTGCATCGATCTGGCGCGATGAGACCCAGTACTTC.

This clonotype was seen at least ten times. The CDR3 loop is CASSIGRRNDEAFF. DNA for the CDR3: TGTGCCAGTAGTATAGGAAGGCGGAACGACGAAGCTTTCTTT. The rearrangement joins TRBV19 to TRBJ1-1; D is uncertain. Trimming shortened V by 1 base and J by 8 bases, and 14 bases separated the two germline ends. This CDR3 comprises 14 residues. Germline assignment: CDR1 LNHDA and CDR2 SQIVND (reference sequence).

This clonotype was detected many times. This chain connects TRBV7-9 to TRBJ2-7, with 8 bases identical to TRBD2. The CDR3 extends over 13 amino acids. V was clipped by 3 bases and J by 4 bases; unmatched bases: 2. CDR1 and CDR2 from the germline V gene are SEHNR and FQNEAQ (reference sequence). DNA of the CDR3: TGTGCCAGCAGCTTTACGGGGGGGTACGAGCAGTACTTC. It specifies CASSFTGGYEQYF.

This chain uses TRBV29-1 with TRBJ2-5, with 8 bases aligning to TRBD1. Germline V lookup: CDR1 SQVTM, CDR2 ANQGSEA. The length of the CDR3 is 13 residues. The ends lost 3 bases at V and 6 bases at J; junction bases unmatched: 6. CDR3 protein: CSVDLGQGKTQYF. In nucleotides, the CDR3 is TGCAGCGTTGACCTCGGACAGGGAAAGACCCAGTACTTC. Full variable domain (rest looked up from reference TRBV29-1 and TRBJ2-5): SAVISQKPSRDICQRGTSLTIQCQVDSQVTMMFWYRQQPGQSLTLIATANQGSEATYESGFVIDKFPISRPNLTFSTLTVSNMSPEDSSIYLCSVDLGQGKTQYFGPGTRLLVL.